This is a list of T cell receptor beta chains from one sample in a study of blood T cell repertoires in COVID-19. Only in-frame clones appear in the TCRdb table, and some are missing; sequencing was by immunoSEQ multiplex PCR. The table lists approximately 120,000 clones, 85% to 90% of them singletons. Sequencing was carried out using peripheral blood. All receptors come from a human donor in a cohort sampled during active COVID-19. CDR3s include the opening cysteine and the closing phenylalanine or tryptophan. D genes are given only for firm matches. For some rows the clone size is stated as once, few or many, or as a class when expanded; others skip it.

>TRBV3-1/TRBV3-2|TRBD2|NA|TRBJ2-6
CASKTSGRAGANVLTF
TGTGCCAGCAAGACTAGCGGGAGGGCTGGGGCCAACGTCCTGACTTTC
>TRBV10-3|NA|NA|TRBJ1-2
CAISDATLGTNYGYTF
TGTGCCATCAGTGACGCGACACTCGGCACGAACTATGGCTACACCTTC
>TRBV6-4|NA|NA|TRBJ2-5
CASSDPRGETQYF
TGTGCCAGCAGTGACCCGCGCGGAGAGACCCAGTACTTC
>TRBV19|NA|NA|TRBJ2-1
CASSISPGGPYNEQFF
TGTGCCAGTAGTATTTCTCCCGGGGGACCCTACAATGAGCAGTTCTTC
>TRBV25-1|TRBD1|NA|TRBJ1-2
CASSAGQGVGYGYTF
TGTGCCAGCAGTGCAGGACAGGGCGTCGGCTATGGCTACACCTTC
>TRBV5-6|NA|few|TRBJ2-2
CASSLEHTGELFF
TGTGCCAGCAGCTTGGAGCACACCGGGGAGCTGTTTTTT
>TRBV9|TRBD1|NA|TRBJ1-6
CASSPTGTVRYNSPLHF
TGTGCCAGCAGCCCTACTGGGACAGTGCGTTATAATTCACCCCTCCACTTT
>TRBV18|TRBD1|NA|TRBJ1-5
CASSMTGGEVQPQHF
TGTGCCAGCTCAATGACAGGGGGAGAGGTGCAGCCCCAGCATTTT
>TRBV10-2|NA|NA|TRBJ1-5
CASSDQNTGSRPYSNQPQHF
TGCGCCAGCAGTGATCAAAATACCGGTAGCCGACCTTATAGCAATCAGCCCCAGCATTTT
>TRBV27|NA|NA|TRBJ2-7
CASSLSPDSSYEQYF
TGTGCCAGCAGTTTGTCCCCCGACAGTTCCTACGAGCAGTACTTC
>TRBV4-2|TRBD2|NA|TRBJ2-1
CASSRDRGGAYEQFF
TGTGCCAGCAGCCGGGACCGCGGGGGGGCCTATGAGCAGTTCTTC
>TRBV9|TRBD1|NA|TRBJ1-1
CASSVEGQLMNTEAFF
TGTGCCAGCAGCGTAGAGGGACAGCTTATGAACACTGAAGCTTTCTTT
>TRBV5-6|NA|NA|TRBJ2-2
CASSLSLRGTGELFF
TGTGCCAGCAGCTTATCCCTTCGGGGCACCGGGGAGCTGTTTTTT
>TRBV7-2|TRBD1|NA|TRBJ1-5
CASSLATGKNQPQHF
TGTGCCAGCAGCTTAGCGACAGGGAAGAATCAGCCCCAGCATTTT
>TRBV19|TRBD1|NA|TRBJ1-2
CASSIGSGQGAYGYTF
TGTGCCAGTAGTATAGGGTCAGGACAGGGGGCCTATGGCTACACCTTC
>TRBV28|NA|NA|TRBJ2-3
CASQSGDIFPDTQYF
TGTGCCAGCCAGTCCGGGGACATATTCCCAGATACGCAGTATTTT
>TRBV7-9|TRBD1|NA|TRBJ1-4
CASTKPVGTGVNEKLFF
TGTGCCAGCACCAAGCCCGTGGGGACAGGGGTTAATGAAAAACTGTTTTTT
>TRBV7-3|TRBD1|NA|TRBJ1-3
CASSLTGTGQGNTIYF
TGTGCCAGCAGCTTAACAGGGACAGGGCAAGGAAACACCATATATTTT
>TRBV19|TRBD2|NA|TRBJ2-1
CASSWLADNEQFF
TGTGCCAGTAGCTGGCTAGCGGACAATGAGCAGTTCTTC
>TRBV6-5|NA|NA|TRBJ2-5
CASSYSRLQETQYF
TGTGCCAGCAGTTACTCCCGACTACAAGAGACCCAGTACTTC
>TRBV9|TRBD1|once|TRBJ1-2
CASSLTGTGPYGYTF
TGTGCCAGCAGCCTGACCGGGACAGGACCCTATGGCTACACCTTC
>TRBV19|TRBD1|NA|TRBJ1-2
CASSIDIRDRRSPNYGYTF
TGTGCCAGTAGTATAGATATTAGGGACAGGAGAAGCCCTAACTATGGCTACACCTTC
>TRBV5-8|TRBD2|NA|TRBJ2-5
CASSLERLAGGQETQYF
TGTGCCAGCAGCCTGGAACGACTAGCGGGGGGCCAAGAGACCCAGTACTTC
>TRBV9|TRBD1|NA|TRBJ2-7
CASSARTGTQEQYF
TGTGCCAGCAGCGCAAGGACAGGGACGCAAGAGCAGTACTTC
>TRBV6-5|TRBD1|once|TRBJ2-7
CASIGTGGWYEQYF
TGTGCCAGCATCGGGACAGGGGGTTGGTACGAGCAGTACTTC
>TRBV5-6|NA|NA|TRBJ1-2
CASSLGTARGYTF
TGTGCCAGCAGTCTAGGAACGGCTCGGGGCTACACCTTC